This TCR beta chain came from a study of cytomegalovirus exposure and HLA in healthy donors. Germline assignment: CDR1 MNHNY and CDR2 SVGAGI (reference sequence). The CDR3 is 13 residues long. The V end was cut by 3 bases, the J end by 3 bases, with 9 bases between. The PCR ran on 60 Vbeta and 13 Jbeta primers. Produced via immunoSEQ multiplex PCR; TCRdb's table is partial and in-frame only. The repertoire includes approximately 120,000 clones, 76% of them detected once, and approximately 2% sits in the top ten. Sequencing was carried out using PBMCs. This TCR came from a man aged 50-60 years in good health and CMV-seronegative. This sequence joins TRBV6-6 and TRBJ2-7; D perhaps matches TRBD1 (5 bases). The CDR3 DNA sequence: TGTGCCAGCAGTTATAGGGGTAGCTACGAGCAGTACTTC. Translation: CASSYRGSYEQYF.